This TCR beta chain was captured in a study of cytotoxic CD8 clonotypes in ibrutinib-treated CLL. This CDR3 is built from 14 residues. The V gene lost 5 bases and the J gene lost 2 bases, with 14 bases spanning the gap. Germline assignment: CDR1 SQVTM and CDR2 ANQGSEA. The data were produced by immunoSEQ multiplex PCR, yet TCRdb's version contains in-frame clones alone and is incomplete. This repertoire shows around 40,000 clones, under 80% found once; its top ten account for around a tenth. The source of this sequence is a human donor with chronic lymphocytic leukemia. The chain combines TRBV29-1 with TRBJ2-3, with D perhaps assigned TRBD1 or TRBD2 (6 bases each). The sample in question was PBMCs, obtained at disease progression, from a patient treated with ibrutinib. CDR3 nucleotides: TGCAGCGTTCCAGGAGGGGGGCTCACAGATACGCAGTATTTT. Translating it yields CSVPGGGLTDTQYF.